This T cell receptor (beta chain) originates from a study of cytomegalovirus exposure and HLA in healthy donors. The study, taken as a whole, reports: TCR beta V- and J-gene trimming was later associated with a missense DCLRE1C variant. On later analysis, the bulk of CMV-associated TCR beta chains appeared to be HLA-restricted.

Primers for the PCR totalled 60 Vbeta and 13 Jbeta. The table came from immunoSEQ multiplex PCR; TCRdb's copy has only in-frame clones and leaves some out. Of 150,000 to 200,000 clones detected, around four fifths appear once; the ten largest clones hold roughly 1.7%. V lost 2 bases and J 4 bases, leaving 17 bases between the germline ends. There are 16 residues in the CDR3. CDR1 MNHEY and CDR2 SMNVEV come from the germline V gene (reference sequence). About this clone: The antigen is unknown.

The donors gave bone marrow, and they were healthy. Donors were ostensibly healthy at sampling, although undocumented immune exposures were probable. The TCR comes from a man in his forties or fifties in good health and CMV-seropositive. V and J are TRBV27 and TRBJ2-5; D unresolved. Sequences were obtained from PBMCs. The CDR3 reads CASSLIPPVAAETQYF. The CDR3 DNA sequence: TGTGCCAGCAGTTTAATCCCGCCGGTAGCAGCAGAGACCCAGTACTTC.